This T cell receptor (beta chain) emerged from a study of blood T cell repertoires in COVID-19. This CDR3 is built from 13 residues. CDR1 and CDR2 from the germline V gene are KGHSH and LQKENI. Trimming cost V 3 bases and J 8 bases, with 11 bases left between them. This clone occurred once. Sequencing used immunoSEQ multiplex PCR; TCRdb keeps in-frame clones, though not all of them. The sample lists around 120,000 clones, roughly nine tenths seen once, with roughly 30% in the top ten. The specimen was peripheral blood. This sequence was found in a woman aged 80 or older with acute or convalescent COVID-19. The rearrangement links TRBV18 to TRBJ2-1, with a possible D match to TRBD2 (6 bases). CDR3 nucleotides: TGTGCCAGCTCACCTTCGGGCGGGGATGAGCAGTTCTTC. Protein product: CASSPSGGDEQFF.